This T cell receptor beta chain appears in the sequencing data of a study of Ad26.COV2.S vaccination and SARS-CoV-2 variants. Assay: immunoSEQ multiplex PCR; the TCRdb copy retains only in-frame clones and omits some. Of over 450,000 clones in the sample, about nine tenths are singletons; the top ten hold 1.5% to 2%. Study-level points and caveats: While placebo recipients had lower spike-specific TCR breadth, vaccine recipients had more. The authors reported substantial breadth in spike-specific CD8+ and CD4+ T cell responses after vaccination.

The treatment: around 19 received Ad26.COV2.S at low or high dose, single or two shots; about 5 received placebo; per-sample allocation not given. On day 63 after the first injection, vaccine and placebo recipients gave samples. Points on this clone: The antigen remains unidentified.

Trimming removed 6 bases from V and 0 bases from J; junction bases left unmatched: 10. Germline CDR1 reads KGHSH; CDR2 reads LQKENI. The CDR3 has 16 amino acids. This receptor was obtained from a person between 18 and 60 years old who received the Ad26.COV2.S COVID-19 vaccine or a placebo. This specimen consisted of peripheral blood, obtained in a trial of Ad26.COV2.S vaccine versus placebo. The J gene is TRBJ1-1, the V gene TRBV18, with 7 bases fitting TRBD1. The CDR3 loop reads CASSRTGANLNTEAFF. The CDR3 DNA follows: TGTGCCAGCTCCCGGACAGGAGCCAACTTGAACACTGAAGCTTTCTTT.